Listed here are 9 T cell receptor beta chains from one sample, sequenced in a study of Tregs in tolerant kidney transplant recipients. Clones were read by immunoSEQ multiplex PCR, and TCRdb kept only the in-frame ones, dropping some. The sample carries about 87,000 clones, 80% to 95% recorded once. The sample in question was CD4+ T cells from blood, obtained before the transplant. The source is a human donor who received a combined kidney and bone marrow transplant.

The chain recombines TRBV30 with TRBJ1-5; D ambiguous. Deletions cut 2 bases from V and 4 bases from J, with 9 bases between. CDR3 size: 13 residues. Germline loops: CDR1 GTSNPN, CDR2 SVGIG (reference sequence). CDR3 residues: CAWSTAGNQPQHF. The CDR3 bases are TGTGCCTGGAGTACGGCAGGAAATCAGCCCCAGCATTTT.

The chain combines TRBV20-1 with TRBJ1-1; D call uncertain. Germline V gives CDR1 DFQATT, CDR2 SNEGSKA (reference sequence). CDR3 length: 10 amino acids. Trimming removed 6 bases from V and 7 bases from J, with 9 bases in between. The CDR3 coding sequence is TGCAGTGCAAGTAGAAGTGAAGCTTTCTTT. Translating it yields CSASRSEAFF.

V gene TRBV30 combines with J gene TRBJ2-2; D may be TRBD1 (6 bases). The CDR3 is 14 residues long. Trimming shortened V by 0 bases and J by 5 bases, and 10 bases separated the two germline ends. Germline assignment: CDR1 GTSNPN and CDR2 SVGIG (reference sequence). CDR3 residues: CAWSVYRETGELFF. As DNA, the CDR3 is TGTGCCTGGAGTGTTTACAGGGAGACCGGGGAGCTGTTTTTT.

Turning to this clone: Sequence at one end of the junction differs from germline and may be a read error. The chain carries TRBV11-2 and TRBJ1-3; TRBD1 might be the D (5 bases). The germline CDR1 and CDR2 sequences are SGHAT and FQNNGV. The CDR3 spans 15 residues. The CDR3 loop reads CASSLDRRGDQRSNF. CDR3 bases: TGTGCCAGCAGCTTAGATCGGAGGGGTGATCAACGATCGAATTTT.

The chain links TRBV7-2 to TRBJ2-1, with D unclear. Germline CDR1 SGHTA, CDR2 FQGNSA. Trimming stripped 6 bases from V and 8 bases from J, with 14 bases between. The CDR3 totals 13 residues. This chain's CDR3 is CASRIPALDEQFF. CDR3 bases: TGTGCCAGCAGGATCCCTGCGTTAGATGAGCAGTTCTTC.

The chain is built from TRBV19 and TRBJ2-3; 8 nucleotides match TRBD2. The CDR3 length is 15 residues. In germline, CDR1 is LNHDA, CDR2 SQIVND (reference sequence). J gave up 2 bases and V 5 bases, and 6 bases lay outside the gene matches. The CDR3 spells CASSWVAGFTDTQYF. CDR3 nucleotide sequence: TGTGCCAGTAGTTGGGTAGCGGGGTTCACAGATACGCAGTATTTT.

The chain is built from TRBV5-5 and TRBJ1-5; D not certain. The V end was cut by 0 bases, the J end by 4 bases, with 8 bases between. This CDR3 spans 14 amino acids. The germline gives CDR1 SGHKS, CDR2 YYEKEE (reference sequence). CDR3 amino acids: CASSLAEANQPQHF. The CDR3 nucleotides are TGTGCCAGCAGCTTGGCGGAGGCTAATCAGCCCCAGCATTTT.

The chain is built from TRBV13 and TRBJ2-7, with D possibly matching TRBD2 (7 bases). Trimming took off 0 bases at V and 0 bases at J, with 9 bases between the two ends. Germline V gives CDR1 PRHDT, CDR2 FYEKMQ (reference sequence). The CDR3 has 15 residues. The CDR3 reads CASSLGGGGSYEQYF. Written as DNA, the CDR3 is TGTGCCAGCAGCTTAGGAGGGGGGGGCTCCTACGAGCAGTACTTC.

This clone was observed a single time. The V gene is TRBV7-2, the J gene TRBJ1-3, with D maybe TRBD1 (6 bases). Germline CDR1 is SGHTA and CDR2 is FQGNSA. V shed 5 bases and J shed 11 bases, with 16 bases lying between them. CDR3 length equals 13 residues. Written as DNA, the CDR3 is TGTGCCAGCAGCCCTGGACAGCGTCTGGCCATATATTTT. Its translation is CASSPGQRLAIYF.